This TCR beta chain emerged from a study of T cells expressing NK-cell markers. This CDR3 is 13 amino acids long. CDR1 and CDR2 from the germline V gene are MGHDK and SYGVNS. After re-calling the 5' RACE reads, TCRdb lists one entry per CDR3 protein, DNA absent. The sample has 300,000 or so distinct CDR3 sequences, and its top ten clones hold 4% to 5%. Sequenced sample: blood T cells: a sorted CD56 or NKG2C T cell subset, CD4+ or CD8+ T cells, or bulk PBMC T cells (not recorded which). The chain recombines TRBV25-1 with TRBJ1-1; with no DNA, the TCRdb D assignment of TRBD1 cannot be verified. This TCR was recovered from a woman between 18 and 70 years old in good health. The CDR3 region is CASGGTGTTEAFF.